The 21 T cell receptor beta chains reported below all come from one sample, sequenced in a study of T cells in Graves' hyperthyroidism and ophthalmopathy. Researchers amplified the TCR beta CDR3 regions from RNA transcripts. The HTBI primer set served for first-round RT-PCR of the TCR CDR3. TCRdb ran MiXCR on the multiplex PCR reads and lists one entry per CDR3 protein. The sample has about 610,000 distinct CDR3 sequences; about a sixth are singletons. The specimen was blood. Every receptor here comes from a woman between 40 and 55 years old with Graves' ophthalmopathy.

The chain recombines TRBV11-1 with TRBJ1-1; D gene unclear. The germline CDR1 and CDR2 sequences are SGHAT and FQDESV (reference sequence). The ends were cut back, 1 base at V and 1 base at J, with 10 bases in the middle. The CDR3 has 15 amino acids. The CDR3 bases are TGTGCCAGCAGCTTAGGGACTTATGGGAACACTGAAGCTTTCTTT. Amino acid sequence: CASSLGTYGNTEAFF.

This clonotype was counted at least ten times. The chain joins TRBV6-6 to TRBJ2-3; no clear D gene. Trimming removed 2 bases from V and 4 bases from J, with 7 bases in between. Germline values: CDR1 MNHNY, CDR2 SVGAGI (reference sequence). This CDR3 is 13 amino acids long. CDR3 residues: CASSYPAADTQYF. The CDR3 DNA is TGTGCCAGCAGTTACCCCGCGGCAGATACGCAGTATTTT.

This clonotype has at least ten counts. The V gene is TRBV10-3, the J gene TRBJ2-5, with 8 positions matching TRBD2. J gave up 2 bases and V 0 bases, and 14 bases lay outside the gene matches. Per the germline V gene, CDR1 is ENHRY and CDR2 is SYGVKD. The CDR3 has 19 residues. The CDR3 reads CAISESVSSGSSGQETQYF. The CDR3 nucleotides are TGTGCCATCAGTGAGTCAGTTTCCAGCGGGAGTAGTGGGCAAGAGACCCAGTACTTC.

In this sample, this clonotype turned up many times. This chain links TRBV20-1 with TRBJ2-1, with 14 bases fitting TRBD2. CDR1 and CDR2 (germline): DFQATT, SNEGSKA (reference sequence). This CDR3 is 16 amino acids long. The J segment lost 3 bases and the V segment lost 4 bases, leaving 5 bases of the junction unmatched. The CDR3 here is CSAKGTSGRLYNEQFF. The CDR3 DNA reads TGCAGTGCTAAGGGGACTAGCGGGAGACTCTACAATGAGCAGTTCTTC.

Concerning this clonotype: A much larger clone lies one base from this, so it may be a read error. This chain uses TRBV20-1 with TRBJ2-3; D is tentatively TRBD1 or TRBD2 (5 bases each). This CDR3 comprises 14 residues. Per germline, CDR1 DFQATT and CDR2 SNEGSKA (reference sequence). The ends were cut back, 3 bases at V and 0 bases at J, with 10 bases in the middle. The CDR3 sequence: CSARVGPSTDTQYF. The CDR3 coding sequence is TGCAGTGCTAGGGTGGGACCTAGCACAGATACGCAGTATTTT.

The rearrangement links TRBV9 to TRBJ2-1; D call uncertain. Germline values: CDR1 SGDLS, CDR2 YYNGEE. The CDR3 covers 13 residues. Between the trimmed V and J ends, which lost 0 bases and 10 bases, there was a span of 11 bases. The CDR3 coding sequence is TGTGCCAGCAGCGTAGCTGACGAACGAGAGCAGTTCTTC. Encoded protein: CASSVADEREQFF.

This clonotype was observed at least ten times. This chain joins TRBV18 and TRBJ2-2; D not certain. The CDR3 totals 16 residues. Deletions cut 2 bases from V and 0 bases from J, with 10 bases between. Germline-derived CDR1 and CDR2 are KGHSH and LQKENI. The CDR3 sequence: CASSPRVNSNTGELFF. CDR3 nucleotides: TGTGCCAGCTCACCAAGAGTCAACTCGAACACCGGGGAGCTGTTTTTT.

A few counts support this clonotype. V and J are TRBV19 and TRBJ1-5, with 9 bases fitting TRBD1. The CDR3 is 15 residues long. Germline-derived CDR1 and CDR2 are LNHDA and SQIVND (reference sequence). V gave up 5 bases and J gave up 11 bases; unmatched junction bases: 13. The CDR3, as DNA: TGTGCCAGTAGTCTCAAAGGCACAGGGGGCGCAACCCAGCATTTT. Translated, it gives CASSLKGTGGATQHF.

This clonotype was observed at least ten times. CDR3 amino acids: CSARDPGTPEAFF. CDR3 sequence (DNA): TGCAGTGCTAGAGACCCCGGGACGCCTGAAGCTTTCTTT. The genes are TRBV20-1 and TRBJ1-1, with TRBD1 as a possible D gene (5 bases). CDR1 is DFQATT, CDR2 SNEGSKA, per germline (reference sequence). The CDR3 is 13 amino acids. Trimming shortened V by 0 bases and J by 6 bases, and 11 bases separated the two germline ends.

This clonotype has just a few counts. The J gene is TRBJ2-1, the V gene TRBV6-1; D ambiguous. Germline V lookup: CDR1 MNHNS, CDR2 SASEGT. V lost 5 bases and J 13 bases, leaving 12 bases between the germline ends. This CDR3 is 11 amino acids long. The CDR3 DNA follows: TGTGCCAGCAGTATCGGGTTCGCTCAGTTCTTC. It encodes CASSIGFAQFF.

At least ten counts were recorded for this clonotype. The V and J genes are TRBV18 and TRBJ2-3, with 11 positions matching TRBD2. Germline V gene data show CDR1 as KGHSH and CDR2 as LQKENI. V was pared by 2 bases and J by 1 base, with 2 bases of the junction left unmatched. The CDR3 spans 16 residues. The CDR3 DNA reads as TGTGCCAGCTCACCAATGGGACTAGCGGGCACAGATACGCAGTATTTT. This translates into CASSPMGLAGTDTQYF.

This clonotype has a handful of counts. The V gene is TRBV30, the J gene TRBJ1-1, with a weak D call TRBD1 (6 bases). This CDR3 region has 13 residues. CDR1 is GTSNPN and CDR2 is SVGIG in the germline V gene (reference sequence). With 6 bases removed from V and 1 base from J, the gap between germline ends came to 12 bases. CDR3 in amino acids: CACGVQGNTEAFF. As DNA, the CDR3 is TGTGCCTGCGGAGTACAGGGGAACACTGAAGCTTTCTTT.

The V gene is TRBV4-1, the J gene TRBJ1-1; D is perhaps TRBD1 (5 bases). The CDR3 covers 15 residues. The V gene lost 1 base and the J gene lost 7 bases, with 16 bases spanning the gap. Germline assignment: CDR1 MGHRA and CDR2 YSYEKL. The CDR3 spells CASSQVGVASYEAFF. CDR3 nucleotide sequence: TGCGCCAGCAGCCAAGTAGGGGTGGCCAGTTATGAAGCTTTCTTT.

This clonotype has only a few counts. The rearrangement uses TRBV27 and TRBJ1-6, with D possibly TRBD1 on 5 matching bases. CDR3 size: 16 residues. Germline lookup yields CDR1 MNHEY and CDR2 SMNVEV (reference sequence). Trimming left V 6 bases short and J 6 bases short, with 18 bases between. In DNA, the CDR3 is TGTGCCAGCAGACCCGGGCAGGGAACGAGTAATTCACCCCTCCACTTT. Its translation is CASRPGQGTSNSPLHF.

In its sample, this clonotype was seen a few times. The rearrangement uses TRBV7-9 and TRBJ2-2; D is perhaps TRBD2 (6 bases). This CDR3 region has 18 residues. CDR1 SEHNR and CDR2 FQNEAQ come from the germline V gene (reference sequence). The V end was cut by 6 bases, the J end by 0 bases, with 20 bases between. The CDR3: CASRTTPRRTTNTGELFF. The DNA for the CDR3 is TGTGCCAGCAGAACAACACCCCGCCGGACTACGAACACCGGGGAGCTGTTTTTT.

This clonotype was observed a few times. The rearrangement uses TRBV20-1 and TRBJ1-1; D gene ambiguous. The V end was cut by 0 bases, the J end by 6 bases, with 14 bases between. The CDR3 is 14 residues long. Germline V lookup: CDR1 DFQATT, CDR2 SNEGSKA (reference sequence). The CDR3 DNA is TGCAGTGCTAGAGATGGGGTATTTTATTCTGAAGCTTTCTTT. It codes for CSARDGVFYSEAFF.

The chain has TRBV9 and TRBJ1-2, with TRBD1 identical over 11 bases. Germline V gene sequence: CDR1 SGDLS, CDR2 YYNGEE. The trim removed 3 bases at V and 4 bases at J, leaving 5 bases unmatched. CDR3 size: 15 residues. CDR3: CASSEGTGGGYGYTF. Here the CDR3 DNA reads TGTGCCAGCAGCGAGGGGACAGGGGGTGGCTATGGCTACACCTTC.

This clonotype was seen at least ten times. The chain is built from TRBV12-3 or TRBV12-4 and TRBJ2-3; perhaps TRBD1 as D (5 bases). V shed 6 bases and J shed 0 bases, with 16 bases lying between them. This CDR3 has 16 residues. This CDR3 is CASSLNQGVSTDTQYF. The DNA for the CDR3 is TGTGCCAGCAGCTTGAATCAAGGGGTGAGCACAGATACGCAGTATTTT.

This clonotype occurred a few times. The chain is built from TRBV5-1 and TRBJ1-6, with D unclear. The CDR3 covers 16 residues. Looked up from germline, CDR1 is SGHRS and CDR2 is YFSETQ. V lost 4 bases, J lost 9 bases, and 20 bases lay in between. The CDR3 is CASSPPGRPGSSPLHF. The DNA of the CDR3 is TGCGCCAGCAGCCCCCCCGGGCGGCCGGGGAGTTCACCCCTCCACTTT.

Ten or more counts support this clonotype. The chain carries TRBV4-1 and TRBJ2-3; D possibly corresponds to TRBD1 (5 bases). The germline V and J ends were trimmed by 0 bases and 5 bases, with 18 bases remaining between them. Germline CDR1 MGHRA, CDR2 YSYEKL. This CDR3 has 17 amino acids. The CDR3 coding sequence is TGCGCCAGCAGCCAAGAAAATTTGGGGCAGAACCTAGATACGCAGTATTTT. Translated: CASSQENLGQNLDTQYF.

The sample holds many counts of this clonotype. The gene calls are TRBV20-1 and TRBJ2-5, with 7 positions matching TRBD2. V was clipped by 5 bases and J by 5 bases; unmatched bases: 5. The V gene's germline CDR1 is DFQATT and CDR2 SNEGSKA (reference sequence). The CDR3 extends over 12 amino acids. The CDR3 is CSAALALETQYF. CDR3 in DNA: TGCAGTGCTGCACTAGCGCTTGAGACCCAGTACTTC.